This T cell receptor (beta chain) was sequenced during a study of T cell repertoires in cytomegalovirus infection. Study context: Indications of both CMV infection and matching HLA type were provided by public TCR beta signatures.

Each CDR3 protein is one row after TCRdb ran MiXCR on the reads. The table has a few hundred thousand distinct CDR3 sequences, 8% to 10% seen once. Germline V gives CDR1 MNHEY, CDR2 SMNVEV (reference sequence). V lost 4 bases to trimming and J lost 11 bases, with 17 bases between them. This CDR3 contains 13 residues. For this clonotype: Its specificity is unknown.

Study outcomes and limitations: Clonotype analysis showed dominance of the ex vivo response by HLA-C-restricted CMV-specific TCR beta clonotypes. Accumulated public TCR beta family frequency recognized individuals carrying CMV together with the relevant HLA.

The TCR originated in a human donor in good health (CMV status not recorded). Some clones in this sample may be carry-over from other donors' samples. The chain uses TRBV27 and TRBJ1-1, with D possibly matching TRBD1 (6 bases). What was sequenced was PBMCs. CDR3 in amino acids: CASSSGTFVEAFF. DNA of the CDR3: TGTGCCAGCAGTTCTGGGACATTTGTGGAGGCTTTCTTT.